The clone carrying this T cell receptor (beta chain) has more than one count but fewer than ten. Its specificity is unknown. Germline V CDR1 and CDR2: MGHRA, YSYEKL. This CDR3 spans 17 amino acids. V trimming: 0 bases; J trimming: 4 bases; junction bases outside the gene matches: 8. Expressed TCRB transcripts were sequenced after all isolated RNA was converted to cDNA. Produced via immunoSEQ multiplex PCR; TCRdb's table is partial and in-frame only. This table has approximately 170,000 clones, 7% to 10% appearing once. The sample belongs to a study of beta chain features in type 1 diabetes. Study results and caveats: Patients' naive, central memory and Treg TCRB repertoires seemed closer to one another than those of healthy donors.

Donors underwent one heparinised blood draw, about 120 mL on average. The chain couples TRBV4-1 to TRBJ1-4; 7 nucleotides match TRBD1. This clonotype originated in a woman younger than 35 in good health. The specimen sequenced was central memory CD4+ T cells from blood. The CDR3 nucleotides are TGCGCCAGCAGCCAAGATGGAAGGCCAGGGGGTAATGAAAAACTGTTTTTT. Residues: CASSQDGRPGGNEKLFF.